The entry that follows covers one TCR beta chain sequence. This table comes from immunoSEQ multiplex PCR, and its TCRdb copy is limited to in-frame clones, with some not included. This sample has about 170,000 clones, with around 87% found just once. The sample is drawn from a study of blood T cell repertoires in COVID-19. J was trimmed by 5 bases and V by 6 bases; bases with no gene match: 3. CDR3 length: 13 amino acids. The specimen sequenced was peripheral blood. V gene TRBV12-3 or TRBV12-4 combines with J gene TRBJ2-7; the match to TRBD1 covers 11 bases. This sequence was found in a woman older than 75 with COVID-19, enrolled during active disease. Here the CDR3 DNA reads TGTGCCAGCAGCAGGACAGGGGGCCACGAGCAGTACTTC. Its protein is CASSRTGGHEQYF.